This T cell receptor (beta chain) was retrieved from a study of cytomegalovirus exposure and HLA in healthy donors. General study results and limits: Researchers catalogued about 160 TCR beta chains as cytomegalovirus-associated.

Per germline, CDR1 MNHEY and CDR2 SVGAGI. The CDR3 spans 14 residues. In the PCR, 60 Vbeta and 13 Jbeta primers were used. Libraries were prepared by immunoSEQ multiplex PCR; TCRdb keeps only in-frame clonotypes and omits some of them. The data show tens of thousands of clones, about 66% seen once. To note about this clone: Its antigen remains unknown.

Source material: PBMCs. This receptor was obtained from a man aged 60 to 75 in good health and CMV-seropositive. The chain employs TRBV6-5 and TRBJ1-5; D may be TRBD1 (6 bases). TRBJ2-3 explains the end of the DNA better; the J call may be wrong. The CDR3 protein is CASSYAGAGQPQYF. CDR3 DNA sequence: TGTGCCAGCAGTTATGCAGGGGCGGGTCAGCCCCAGTATTTT.